Shown below are 6 T cell receptor beta chains from a single sample sequenced in a study of circulating tumor DNA in untreated peripheral T-cell lymphoma (dated by TCRdb to the early 2020s). Library method: the immunoSEQ multiplex PCR assay. TCRdb took this table from immuneACCESS and kept in-frame rearrangements with V and J called. Such tables lack part of the clones; where checked against another copy, unresolved V genes explain under half of the gap, and the rest is unexplained. Present in this sample are approximately 4,900 clones, approximately 70% of which were seen just once. Clones ranked in the top ten supply roughly 48% of the sample. The sequenced sample consisted of tumor tissue. The receptors were gathered from a human donor with peripheral T-cell lymphoma.

The chain employs TRBV19 and TRBJ1-2; 9 bases fit TRBD1. CDR3 size: 14 residues. With V trimmed by 1 base and J by 9 bases, 6 bases remained unmatched. The germline gives CDR1 LNHDA, CDR2 SQIVND (reference sequence). For the CDR3, the DNA is TGTGCCAGTAGTATAGTTGGGGGACAGGGAAGCTACACCTTC. Encoded protein: CASSIVGGQGSYTF.

The rearrangement joins TRBV2 to TRBJ2-1; 11 bases line up with TRBD2. The V and J ends lost 5 bases and 7 bases, in that order; junction bases with no gene match: 19. The germline V gene encodes CDR1 SNHLY and CDR2 FYNNEI. There are 19 residues in the CDR3. CDR3 nucleotide sequence: TGTGCCAGCAGTTACGGACAGGGGACTAGCGGTGCTCGGGGGAATGAGCAGTTCTTC. This translates into CASSYGQGTSGARGNEQFF.

The chain links TRBV6-8 to TRBJ2-3, with 7 nucleotides matching TRBD1. This CDR3 is built from 14 residues. The junction had 4 bases not matched to a gene; V was cut back by 6 bases and J by 1 base. Germline V gene data show CDR1 as MNHGY and CDR2 as SAAAGT. CDR3 coding DNA: TGTGCCAGCAGCCAGGGGACAGGCACAGATACGCAGTATTTT. Translated: CASSQGTGTDTQYF.

This clone was counted a few times. The J gene is TRBJ1-4, the V gene TRBV29-1; TRBD1 matches at 8 bases. V gave up 7 bases and J gave up 6 bases; unmatched junction bases: 7. Germline assignment: CDR1 SQVTM and CDR2 ANQGSEA. The CDR3 extends over 13 amino acids. This CDR3 is CSGKQGGHEKLFF. The CDR3 nucleotides are TGCAGCGGGAAACAGGGGGGACATGAAAAACTGTTTTTT.

The CDR3 DNA sequence: TGTGCCACTTGGACTCCCAACACCGGGGAGCTGTTTTTT. Amino acid sequence: CATWTPNTGELFF. The V gene is TRBV6-8, the J gene TRBJ2-2; possible D gene TRBD2, 5 bases. Germline lookup yields CDR1 MNHGY and CDR2 SAAAGT. V was clipped by 10 bases and J by 2 bases, with 11 bases between them. This CDR3 contains 13 residues.

The chain links TRBV11-3 to TRBJ1-2; 7 bases fit TRBD1. CDR3 length: 14 amino acids. Looked up from germline, CDR1 is SGHNT and CDR2 is YENEEA. Trimming removed 5 bases from V and 4 bases from J; junction bases left unmatched: 7. The CDR3, as DNA: TGTGCCAGCAGCCTGAACGGACAGGTCTATGGCTACACCTTC. The encoded protein is CASSLNGQVYGYTF.